These 14 T cell receptor beta chains came from one sample sequenced in a study of neoadjuvant anti-PD-1 for oral cavity cancer. The time point: after neoadjuvant nivolumab, at surgical resection. The method was immunoSEQ multiplex PCR; TCRdb's version includes in-frame clones alone and lacks a portion of them. The table records tens of thousands of clones, around 26% of them present only once. The sequencing here drew on tumor tissue, taken after nivolumab (anti-PD-1) treatment. These TCRs come from a person between 35 and 79 years old with oral cavity squamous cell carcinoma.

This chain joins TRBV4-1 and TRBJ2-5; possible D gene TRBD2, 5 bases. Trimming shortened V by 4 bases and J by 2 bases, and 8 bases separated the two germline ends. The V gene's germline CDR1 is MGHRA and CDR2 YSYEKL. This CDR3 region has 13 residues. The CDR3 is CASSLGIQETQYF. The CDR3 DNA sequence: TGCGCCAGCAGCCTCGGGATTCAAGAGACCCAGTACTTC.

In its sample, this clone was seen a few times. The rearrangement links TRBV5-1 to TRBJ2-7; D possibly corresponds to TRBD2 (5 bases). V gave up 4 bases and J gave up 7 bases, with 18 bases separating them. Germline assignment: CDR1 SGHRS and CDR2 YFSETQ. The CDR3 is made up of 14 amino acids. The DNA for the CDR3 is TGCGCCAGCAGCCTGGACCCAGCTTCGGGAGAGCAGTACTTC. Its protein is CASSLDPASGEQYF.

The J gene is TRBJ1-6, the V gene TRBV6-5, with 9 bases aligning to TRBD1. After removal of 2 bases from V and 8 bases from J, the junction contained 7 bases not matched to a gene. There are 16 residues in the CDR3. Germline V gene lookup returns CDR1 MNHEY and CDR2 SVGAGI. The CDR3: CASSYDRDRADSPLHF. CDR3 nucleotide sequence: TGTGCCAGCAGTTACGACCGGGACAGGGCCGATTCACCCCTCCACTTT.

The genes are TRBV6-6 and TRBJ1-2; D remains ambiguous. Trimming took off 7 bases at V and 5 bases at J, with 17 bases between the two ends. The CDR3 has 14 residues. The germline V gene has CDR1 MNHNY and CDR2 SVGAGI (reference sequence). CDR3: CASKTGRVRYGYTF. The CDR3 DNA sequence: TGTGCCAGCAAAACGGGGAGAGTTCGGTATGGCTACACCTTC.

J is TRBJ1-2 and V is TRBV11-2, with D maybe TRBD1 (5 bases). CDR3 length: 16 amino acids. V lost 1 base to trimming and J lost 8 bases, with 20 bases between them. From germline, CDR1 is SGHAT and CDR2 FQNNGV. CDR3 residues: CASSLVTHGHPQGYTF. In nucleotides, the CDR3 is TGTGCCAGCAGCTTAGTCACTCACGGACACCCGCAGGGCTACACCTTC.

This chain links TRBV19 with TRBJ2-3; 7 bases match TRBD1. The CDR3 extends over 15 amino acids. Germline V lookup: CDR1 LNHDA, CDR2 SQIVND (reference sequence). J lost 2 bases, V lost 4 bases, and 6 bases had no gene match. CDR3 coding DNA: TGTGCCAGTAGTACCCAGGGGGTCTTCACAGATACGCAGTATTTT. Protein sequence: CASSTQGVFTDTQYF.

The chain has TRBV27 and TRBJ1-2, with 8 bases identical to TRBD1. The CDR3 is made up of 14 amino acids. Per the germline V gene, CDR1 is MNHEY and CDR2 is SMNVEV (reference sequence). Germline trimming cut 6 bases from V and 4 bases from J; bases unmatched to any gene: 7. The CDR3 here is CASRSPGQGYGYTF. Written as DNA, the CDR3 is TGTGCCAGCAGATCCCCCGGACAGGGCTATGGCTACACCTTC.

This clone was picked up many times. The rearrangement uses TRBV2 and TRBJ2-7, with D perhaps being TRBD1 or TRBD2 (5 bases each). Per the germline V gene, CDR1 is SNHLY and CDR2 is FYNNEI. V was clipped by 6 bases and J by 5 bases, with 17 bases between them. CDR3 length equals 14 residues. The CDR3 DNA reads TGTGCCAGCAGCCCGACAGTGGGGAGCCACGAGCAGTACTTC. Amino acid sequence: CASSPTVGSHEQYF.

This chain links TRBV11-3 with TRBJ1-2; weak D call: TRBD1 (5 bases). Trimming pared 8 bases from V and 4 bases from J, leaving 17 bases between. The germline CDR1 and CDR2 sequences are SGHNT and YENEEA. CDR3 length: 14 amino acids. DNA for the CDR3: TGTGCCAGCCCCCACTCCAGGGTAATCTATGGCTACACCTTC. It translates to CASPHSRVIYGYTF.

This rearrangement joins TRBV18 to TRBJ1-4; possibly TRBD1 for D (6 bases). The CDR3 runs to 15 residues. V was pared by 3 bases and J by 7 bases, with 15 bases between. Germline V lookup: CDR1 KGHSH, CDR2 LQKENI. The CDR3 spells CASSPPGARGEKLFF. The CDR3 bases are TGTGCCAGCTCACCTCCGGGGGCGCGGGGTGAAAAACTGTTTTTT.

The rearrangement joins TRBV28 to TRBJ1-2; 9 bases are shared with TRBD1. Unmatched junction bases numbered 10, after V lost 7 bases and J lost 4 bases. In germline, CDR1 is MDHEN, CDR2 SYDVKM. This CDR3 has 15 residues. The CDR3 DNA sequence: TGTGCCAGCACTCTAAGTACAGGGGGCGCCTATGGCTACACCTTC. Encoded protein: CASTLSTGGAYGYTF.

This clone was seen a few times. The V gene is TRBV29-1, the J gene TRBJ2-7, with a tentative D call TRBD2 (5 bases). Germline V gives CDR1 SQVTM, CDR2 ANQGSEA. The CDR3 covers 12 residues. Between the trimmed V and J ends, which lost 3 bases and 5 bases, there was a span of 11 bases. The CDR3 spells CSVEGYGDEQYF. In nucleotides, the CDR3 is TGCAGCGTTGAGGGGTACGGGGACGAGCAGTACTTC.

The chain employs TRBV5-4 and TRBJ2-1; no clear D gene. CDR1 and CDR2 from the germline V gene are SGHNT and YYREEE (reference sequence). CDR3 size: 15 residues. V dropped 4 bases and J dropped 8 bases, with 19 bases sitting between them. The CDR3 DNA is TGTGCCAGCAGCCGCCAGAACCCTAGGGCCCATGAGCAGTTCTTC. Translated: CASSRQNPRAHEQFF.

This rearrangement joins TRBV6-6 to TRBJ2-1; TRBD1 matches at 7 bases. The J segment lost 3 bases and the V segment lost 5 bases, leaving 7 bases of the junction unmatched. The germline V gene encodes CDR1 MNHNY and CDR2 SVGAGI (reference sequence). The length of the CDR3 is 15 residues. This CDR3 reads CASSTTGTDYNEQFF. CDR3 sequence (DNA): TGTGCCAGCAGTACCACCGGGACAGACTACAATGAGCAGTTCTTC.